Each of the 7 T cell receptor beta chains below was sequenced from the same sample in a study of cytomegalovirus exposure and HLA in healthy donors (dated by TCRdb to 2016 to 2017). The method behind the library was the immunoSEQ multiplex PCR assay. TCRdb took over this immuneACCESS table, retaining in-frame rearrangements with V and J assigned. Such tables are incomplete; in checked studies, under half of the missing clones stem from an unresolved V gene, and the remainder is unexplained. The sample includes about 300,000 clones, with 85% to 90% observed a single time. The ten largest clones take up over 0.85% of the sample. Sequenced sample: PBMCs. Source of these receptors: a woman between 18 and 29 years old in good health and CMV-seronegative.

J is TRBJ2-4 and V is TRBV6-5, with D possibly TRBD1 on 6 matching bases. The CDR3 runs to 15 residues. Germline loops: CDR1 MNHEY, CDR2 SVGAGI. The V and J ends lost 0 bases and 8 bases respectively, with 14 bases between them. The CDR3 here is CASSYSKDSFDIQYF. The CDR3 DNA follows: TGTGCCAGCAGTTACTCGAAGGACAGCTTTGACATTCAGTACTTC.

The chain employs TRBV7-9 and TRBJ1-5; 9 bases align to TRBD1. Germline V lookup: CDR1 SEHNR, CDR2 FQNEAQ (reference sequence). The J segment lost 4 bases and the V segment lost 2 bases, leaving 6 bases of the junction unmatched. The CDR3 runs 16 residues. For the CDR3, the DNA is TGTGCCAGCAGCTTATGGTCCGGGACAGGGAATCAGCCCCAGCATTTT. Translation: CASSLWSGTGNQPQHF.

This clone has just one count. The chain recombines TRBV11-2 with TRBJ1-1; 8 bases align to TRBD1. CDR1 is SGHAT and CDR2 is FQNNGV in the germline V gene. V lost 3 bases to trimming and J lost 1 base; unmatched junction nucleotides: 4. The CDR3 runs to 15 residues. CDR3 in amino acids: CASSFFGTGNTEAFF. The CDR3 DNA reads TGTGCCAGCAGCTTCTTCGGGACAGGGAACACTGAAGCTTTCTTT.

The V gene is TRBV16, the J gene TRBJ2-7; TRBD1 matches 10 bases. Germline V CDR1 and CDR2: KGHSY, FQNENV. J was trimmed by 3 bases and V by 0 bases; bases with no gene match: 14. The CDR3 covers 19 residues. CDR3 coding DNA: TGTGCCAGCAGCCAATCGAACTTTACCGGGACAGGGGACTTCTACGAGCAGTACTTC. Protein product: CASSQSNFTGTGDFYEQYF.

This sequence joins TRBV7-2 and TRBJ2-7; TRBD2 matches 8 bases. The CDR3 totals 18 residues. Germline CDR1 SGHTA, CDR2 FQGNSA. V lost 1 base to trimming and J lost 2 bases; unmatched junction nucleotides: 13. The DNA for the CDR3 is TGTGCCAGCAGCTTAGTTTCGGTAGTGGCGGGAGGTGCCTACGAGCAGTACTTC. Translation: CASSLVSVVAGGAYEQYF.

This clone has more than one count but fewer than ten. This chain uses TRBV28 with TRBJ2-7, with D possibly TRBD1 on 6 matching bases. The CDR3 totals 12 residues. V lost 6 bases to trimming and J lost 4 bases, with 10 bases between them. Germline V CDR1 and CDR2: MDHEN, SYDVKM. The CDR3 loop is CASRVTGYEQYF. CDR3 nucleotides: TGTGCCAGCAGAGTTACAGGGTACGAGCAGTACTTC.

This chain uses TRBV7-9 with TRBJ2-3, with 10 bases matching TRBD1. Per the germline V gene, CDR1 is SEHNR and CDR2 is FQNEAQ (reference sequence). V shed 5 bases and J 4 bases; nucleotides not matched to a gene: 9. This CDR3 is built from 16 residues. The CDR3 region is CASSTGGQGKADTQYF. The CDR3 DNA sequence: TGTGCCAGCAGCACCGGGGGACAGGGGAAGGCAGATACGCAGTATTTT.